The rows below give T cell receptor beta chains drawn from one sample of a study of cytomegalovirus exposure and HLA in healthy donors. Sequencing was performed with immunoSEQ multiplex PCR; in TCRdb, only in-frame clones are kept and a portion is missing. This table holds approximately 160,000 clones, roughly 80% found once. The sequencing input was PBMCs. The receptor set was obtained from a male donor in good health and CMV-seronegative. The CDR3 runs from the conserved cysteine through the conserved F or W. A D gene is named only where the DNA matches it firmly. Size is omitted from some rows. Given values are once, few, many or a class for expanded clones.

J gene	V gene	D gene	clone size	CDR3 protein	CDR3 DNA
TRBJ1-4	TRBV29-1	NA	NA	CSVEGGEKLFF	TGCAGCGTTGAGGGGGGAGAAAAACTGTTTTTT
TRBJ1-2	TRBV19	NA	NA	CASSISQSNYGYTF	TGTGCCAGTAGTATAAGTCAGTCTAACTATGGCTACACCTTC
TRBJ2-1	TRBV7-6	TRBD2	NA	CASSAFITSGDTYNEQFF	TGTGCCAGCAGCGCCTTTATAACTAGCGGGGACACCTACAATGAGCAGTTCTTC
TRBJ2-2	TRBV29-1	NA	NA	CSADRGNTGELFF	TGCAGCGCAGACAGAGGGAACACCGGGGAGCTGTTTTTT
TRBJ2-1	TRBV5-1	TRBD2	NA	CASSLPDLAGGPGNEQFF	TGCGCCAGCAGCTTGCCGGACCTAGCGGGGGGGCCGGGGAATGAGCAGTTCTTC
TRBJ1-3	TRBV11-3	NA	NA	CASSLGTPGTGNTIYF	TGTGCCAGCAGCTTGGGGACTCCCGGTACTGGAAACACCATATATTTT
TRBJ2-7	TRBV15	TRBD1	NA	CATSRDTGVYEQYF	TGTGCCACCAGCAGAGATACAGGGGTCTACGAGCAGTACTTC
TRBJ2-2	TRBV6-1	NA	NA	CASSWTLVGELFF	TGTGCCAGCAGTTGGACTCTCGTCGGGGAGCTGTTTTTT
TRBJ2-7	TRBV5-6	NA	NA	CASSLFSEQYF	TGTGCCAGCAGCTTGTTCTCCGAGCAGTACTTC
TRBJ2-7	TRBV7-6	NA	NA	CASSFRQAYYEQYF	TGTGCCAGCAGCTTTCGACAGGCGTACTACGAGCAGTACTTC
TRBJ1-1	TRBV27	NA	few	CATRTDRLNTEAFF	TGTGCCACCCGGACAGATCGGCTGAACACTGAAGCTTTCTTT
TRBJ2-5	TRBV7-2	NA	NA	CASTPRLQETQYF	TGTGCCAGCACGCCTAGACTCCAAGAGACCCAGTACTTC
TRBJ2-5	TRBV29-1	TRBD1	NA	CSVERWGQGYETQYF	TGCAGCGTTGAAAGGTGGGGACAGGGCTATGAGACCCAGTACTTC
TRBJ1-1	TRBV27	NA	NA	CASSELSTFEAFF	TGTGCCAGCAGTGAACTATCAACCTTTGAAGCTTTCTTT
TRBJ2-4	TRBV11-3	TRBD2	NA	CASSLGGGEVDIQYF	TGTGCCAGCAGCTTAGGCGGGGGAGAAGTGGACATTCAGTACTTC
TRBJ2-3	TRBV7-9	TRBD2	NA	CASSLTQAGADTQYF	TGTGCCAGCAGCCTAACCCAGGCGGGAGCAGATACGCAGTATTTT
TRBJ2-1	TRBV27	TRBD2	NA	CASSVRGTSGYNEQFF	TGTGCCAGCAGTGTGAGAGGGACTAGCGGTTACAATGAGCAGTTCTTC
TRBJ1-5	TRBV27	NA	NA	CASSFGVRSNQPQHF	TGTGCCAGCAGTTTCGGGGTTAGAAGCAATCAGCCCCAGCATTTT
TRBJ2-7	TRBV5-1	TRBD2	NA	CASSLVAGELYEQYF	TGCGCCAGCAGCTTGGTAGCGGGAGAATTATACGAGCAGTACTTC
TRBJ2-7	TRBV18	TRBD1	NA	CASSPPGTGGQQYF	TGTGCCAGCTCACCACCCGGGACAGGGGGCCAGCAGTACTTC
TRBJ1-4	TRBV5-1	NA	NA	CASSRVQSTNEKLFF	TGCGCCAGCAGCCGAGTACAGTCAACTAATGAAAAACTGTTTTTT
TRBJ2-1	TRBV4-2	NA	few	CASSQDVGGKANEQFF	TGTGCCAGCAGCCAAGATGTCGGCGGGAAAGCGAATGAGCAGTTCTTC
TRBJ2-3	TRBV6-4	TRBD1	NA	CASSPGQDLNTQYF	TGTGCCAGCAGTCCGGGACAGGACTTAAATACGCAGTATTTT
TRBJ1-1	TRBV18	NA	few	CASSPLRDTEAFF	TGTGCCAGCTCACCGCTGAGGGACACTGAAGCTTTCTTT
TRBJ1-2	TRBV10-3	NA	few	CAISEQTVYGYTF	TGTGCCATCAGTGAACAAACCGTCTATGGCTACACCTTC
TRBJ1-1	TRBV7-9	NA	NA	CASSLEGVGSTEAFF	TGTGCCAGCAGCTTAGAGGGGGTTGGGAGCACTGAAGCTTTCTTT
TRBJ2-7	TRBV10-3	TRBD2	once	CAISESDLGLAGFYEQYF	TGTGCCATCAGTGAGTCTGACCTCGGACTAGCGGGGTTCTACGAGCAGTACTTC
TRBJ1-1	TRBV28	TRBD1	NA	CASSLGTGAYTEAFF	TGTGCCAGCAGTTTGGGGACAGGGGCGTACACTGAAGCTTTCTTT
TRBJ2-7	TRBV5-5	NA	once	CASSSDRSSYEQYF	TGTGCCAGCAGCTCTGACAGGAGCTCCTACGAGCAGTACTTC
TRBJ2-7	TRBV14	NA	NA	CASSQQLSYEQYF	TGTGCCAGCAGCCAACAACTCTCCTACGAGCAGTACTTC
TRBJ2-6	TRBV7-3	NA	NA	CASSPRSRGSGANVLTF	TGTGCCAGCAGCCCCCGTTCCAGGGGCTCTGGGGCCAACGTCCTGACTTTC
TRBJ2-1	TRBV7-7	TRBD2	NA	CASSLVTSGSDEQFF	TGTGCCAGCAGCTTAGTAACTAGCGGGAGCGATGAGCAGTTCTTC
TRBJ2-7	TRBV29-1	NA	few	CSATRTESYEQYF	TGCAGCGCTACGAGGACAGAATCATACGAGCAGTACTTC
TRBJ2-7	TRBV28	NA	once	CASSSSRYEQYF	TGTGCCAGCAGTTCGTCTCGGTACGAGCAGTACTTC
TRBJ2-3	TRBV5-1	NA	NA	CASSLRTDTQYF	TGCGCCAGCAGCCTGAGAACAGATACGCAGTATTTT
TRBJ2-7	TRBV13	TRBD2	NA	CASTRGSGSHEQYF	TGTGCCAGCACGAGGGGGAGCGGGAGCCACGAGCAGTACTTC
TRBJ2-2	TRBV9	TRBD2	NA	CASSVGGTNTGELFF	TGTGCCAGCAGCGTGGGGGGGACGAACACCGGGGAGCTGTTTTTT
TRBJ1-1	TRBV5-1	NA	NA	CASSPTSGQFKGEAFF	TGCGCCAGCAGCCCTACTTCCGGACAGTTCAAAGGGGAAGCTTTCTTT
TRBJ2-1	TRBV19	NA	NA	CASSTGSGNEQFF	TGTGCCAGTAGTACCGGGAGTGGCAATGAGCAGTTCTTC
TRBJ2-3	TRBV6-1	NA	NA	CASWEWADTQYF	TGTGCCAGCTGGGAGTGGGCAGATACGCAGTATTTT
TRBJ2-3	TRBV7-4	TRBD1	NA	CASSLGQGIFGDTQYF	TGTGCCAGCAGCCTTGGACAGGGTATCTTTGGAGATACGCAGTATTTT